Below are 12 T cell receptor beta chains sequenced from a single sample in a study of blood T cell repertoires in COVID-19. The protocol was immunoSEQ multiplex PCR, while the TCRdb copy is restricted to in-frame clones and leaves out a portion. The sample consists of about 270,000 clones, roughly 84% of them appearing once. Sequenced sample: peripheral blood. The receptors shown here come from a young woman with acute or convalescent COVID-19.

In DNA, the CDR3 is TGTGCCAGCAGTTACTCGATCCGGGGAGGGGCTGAAGCTTTCTTT. Amino acids: CASSYSIRGGAEAFF. The chain combines TRBV6-5 with TRBJ1-1, with TRBD1 as a possible D gene (5 bases). CDR1 MNHEY and CDR2 SVGAGI come from the germline V gene. V dropped 0 bases and J dropped 6 bases, with 14 bases sitting between them. This CDR3 comprises 15 residues.

The chain uses TRBV6-5 and TRBJ2-1, with 9 bases that match TRBD1. The CDR3 is 13 amino acids. CDR1 and CDR2 (germline): MNHEY, SVGAGI. Trimming at V came to 6 bases and at J to 6 bases, leaving 3 bases not matched to a gene. In DNA, the CDR3 is TGTGCCAGCAGCCCGACAGGGGGCAATGAGCAGTTCTTC. Translating gives CASSPTGGNEQFF.

The V call is TRBV3-1 (or the pseudogene TRBV3-2), the J call TRBJ2-1, with 9 bases identical to TRBD2. Unmatched junction bases numbered 2, after V lost 4 bases and J lost 4 bases. Germline V gives CDR1 LGHDT, CDR2 YNNKEL (reference sequence). The CDR3 is 14 residues long. CDR3 residues: CASSPSGIYNEQFF. In nucleotides, the CDR3 is TGTGCCAGCAGCCCTAGCGGGATTTACAATGAGCAGTTCTTC.

This clone was recorded a few times. The chain joins TRBV6-2 or TRBV6-3 to TRBJ2-2, with D unresolved. Germline values: CDR1 MNHEY, CDR2 SVGEGT. This CDR3 comprises 14 residues. With 4 bases removed from V and 5 bases from J, the gap between germline ends came to 11 bases. The CDR3 DNA sequence: TGTGCCAGCAGTTCCATTGCGCGGACCGGGGAGCTGTTTTTT. It translates to CASSSIARTGELFF.

The V gene is TRBV6-5, the J gene TRBJ2-5, with 7 positions matching TRBD1. CDR3 length: 15 amino acids. Looked up from germline, CDR1 is MNHEY and CDR2 is SVGAGI. With V trimmed by 5 bases and J by 1 base, 7 bases remained unmatched. CDR3 nucleotides: TGTGCCAGCAGTAGAGACAGGGTAACCCAAGAGACCCAGTACTTC. Translated: CASSRDRVTQETQYF.

The rearrangement uses TRBV2 and TRBJ2-3; 9 nucleotides line up with TRBD2. The CDR3 is made up of 18 amino acids. Germline trimming cut 8 bases from V and 5 bases from J; bases unmatched to any gene: 20. Germline V gives CDR1 SNHLY, CDR2 FYNNEI. The CDR3 DNA follows: TGTGCCAGCTCTGTTTCGTTGGGACTAGCCGGTGAGGGAGATACGCAGTATTTT. Its translation: CASSVSLGLAGEGDTQYF. The full variable domain, completed using reference TRBV2 and TRBJ2-3, is EPEVTQTPSHQVTQMGQEVILRCVPISNHLYFYWYRQILGQKVEFLVSFYNNEISEKSEIFDDQFSVERPDGSNFTLKIRSTKLEDSAMYFCASSVSLGLAGEGDTQYFGPGTRLTVL.

The chain recombines TRBV9 with TRBJ2-1; 11 nucleotides agree with TRBD2. The V segment lost 3 bases and the J segment 5 bases; nucleotides outside the gene matches: 7. The germline V gene has CDR1 SGDLS and CDR2 YYNGEE. The CDR3 loop spans 16 amino acids. DNA of the CDR3: TGTGCCAGCAGCGCTCCGCTAGCGGGAGGAGACAATGAGCAGTTCTTC. This translates into CASSAPLAGGDNEQFF.

A single count supports this clone. The rearrangement joins TRBV3-1 (or the pseudogene TRBV3-2) to TRBJ1-1; tentatively, D is TRBD1 (5 bases). The V and J ends lost 7 bases and 8 bases respectively, with 20 bases between them. The CDR3 totals 14 residues. Germline CDR1 is LGHDT and CDR2 is YNNKEL (reference sequence). CDR3 bases: TGTGCCAGCACCCCAGGGCCCCTCGAAGGGGAAGCTTTCTTT. Amino acid sequence: CASTPGPLEGEAFF.

This chain connects TRBV6-5 to TRBJ2-5, with 7 bases matching TRBD2. The germline CDR1 and CDR2 sequences are MNHEY and SVGAGI. The length of the CDR3 is 14 residues. The trim removed 3 bases at V and 3 bases at J, leaving 4 bases unmatched. The CDR3 DNA reads as TGTGCCAGCAGTTATTTGGGGACTAAAGAGACCCAGTACTTC. Its protein product is CASSYLGTKETQYF.

The chain combines TRBV2 with TRBJ2-2, with a possible D match to TRBD1 (6 bases). Trimming removed 8 bases at V and 1 base at J, with 14 bases between. The CDR3 covers 15 residues. Germline CDR1 reads SNHLY; CDR2 reads FYNNEI. In nucleotides, the CDR3 is TGTGCCAGCCGAACCGGGACACAGAACACCGGGGAGCTGTTTTTT. This translates into CASRTGTQNTGELFF.

V is TRBV18 and J is TRBJ2-7; D unclear. The V gene's germline CDR1 is KGHSH and CDR2 LQKENI. The CDR3 sequence is 16 residues long. The V end was cut by 3 bases, the J end by 3 bases, with 18 bases between. CDR3 bases: TGTGCCAGCTCACCGAGAACCTCGAAGCGACTCTACGAGCAGTACTTC. This gives the protein CASSPRTSKRLYEQYF.

CDR3 bases: TGTGCCAGCAACCCCCGACAGGGGGATCCCCTTCCCTACGAGCAGTACTTC. This encodes CASNPRQGDPLPYEQYF. This chain uses TRBV5-6 with TRBJ2-7, with 9 bases fitting TRBD1. Germline V gene lookup returns CDR1 SGHDT and CDR2 YYEEEE. V shed 6 bases and J 2 bases; nucleotides not matched to a gene: 15. This CDR3 comprises 17 residues.